Reported below is one T cell receptor beta chain. These data come from a study of blood T cell repertoires in COVID-19. What the recovered Cohort 3 donors had was two negative PCRs, clearance, or symptom resolution. The data were produced by immunoSEQ multiplex PCR, yet TCRdb's version contains in-frame clones alone and is incomplete. Of a few hundred thousand clones listed, around nine tenths are singletons. This TCR derives from a man aged 30 to 45 who had recovered from COVID-19. Sequencing was performed on PBMCs or T cells enriched from blood (not recorded which).

The CDR3 nucleotides are TGTGCCAGCAGCCTGGACAGGGTAGATCAGCCCCAGCATTTT. Translated, it gives CASSLDRVDQPQHF. The rearrangement links TRBV2 to TRBJ1-5, with 8 bases identical to TRBD1. The germline V gene has CDR1 SNHLY and CDR2 FYNNEI. V was clipped by 6 bases and J by 5 bases; unmatched bases: 6. The CDR3 sequence is 14 residues long.